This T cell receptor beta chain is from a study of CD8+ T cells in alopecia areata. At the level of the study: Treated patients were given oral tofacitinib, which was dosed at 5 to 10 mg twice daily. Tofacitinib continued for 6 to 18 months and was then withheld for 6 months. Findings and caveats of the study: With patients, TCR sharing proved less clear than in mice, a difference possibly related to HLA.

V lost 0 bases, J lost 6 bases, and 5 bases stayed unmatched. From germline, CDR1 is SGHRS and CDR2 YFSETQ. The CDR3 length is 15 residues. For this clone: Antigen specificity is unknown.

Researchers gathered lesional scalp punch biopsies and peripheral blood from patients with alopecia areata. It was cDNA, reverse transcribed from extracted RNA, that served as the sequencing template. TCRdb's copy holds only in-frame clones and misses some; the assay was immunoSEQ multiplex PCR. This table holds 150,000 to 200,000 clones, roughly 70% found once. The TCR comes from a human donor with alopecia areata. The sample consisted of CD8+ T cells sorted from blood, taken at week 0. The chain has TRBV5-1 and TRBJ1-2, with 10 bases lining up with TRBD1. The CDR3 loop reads CASSLAPGTGDGYTF. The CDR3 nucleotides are TGCGCCAGCAGCTTGGCGCCGGGGACAGGGGATGGCTACACCTTC.